This paragraph reports one T cell receptor beta chain. Its antigen is still unknown. No conserved phenylalanine or tryptophan ends this CDR3, so it is likely a read error. It was from about 21-30 mg of unsorted bulk tissue that RNA and DNA were co-extracted. Uniformly, tumor samples exhibited a viable tumor cell fraction exceeding 80%. This sample is drawn from a study of tumor-infiltrating lymphocytes in primary liver carcinoma. A constant-region primer primed TCR beta cDNA synthesis from 400 to 550 ng of total RNA. A slightly modified ARM-PCR protocol with three nested multiplex PCR rounds produced these TCR beta libraries. A single record per CDR3 protein comes from TCRdb applying MiXCR to the multiplex PCR reads. This sample has 100,000 to 120,000 distinct CDR3 sequences, with roughly 80% found just once. Notes on the study in general: Present in all five tumor regions were only about 8-24% of the top clones. Tumor specimens were characterized by a significantly higher top-250-clone fraction than blood (p = 0.039).

Sequencing used liver tumor tissue from sampling region 3. The subset denotes: tumor region T3, left-lateral pole. The receptor comes from a man aged 40-55 years with primary liver carcinoma and hepatitis B virus infection.

The CDR3 region is CASRPLPGRQETQYL. The CDR3 DNA reads as TGCGCCAGCAGGCCACTTCCGGGACGGCAAGAGACCCAGTACCTC. The gene calls are TRBV4-1 and TRBJ2-5; either TRBD1 or TRBD2 may supply D (5 bases each). The CDR3 extends over 15 amino acids. Germline CDR1 reads MGHRA; CDR2 reads YSYEKL. V lost 6 bases to trimming and J lost 2 bases, with 16 bases between them.